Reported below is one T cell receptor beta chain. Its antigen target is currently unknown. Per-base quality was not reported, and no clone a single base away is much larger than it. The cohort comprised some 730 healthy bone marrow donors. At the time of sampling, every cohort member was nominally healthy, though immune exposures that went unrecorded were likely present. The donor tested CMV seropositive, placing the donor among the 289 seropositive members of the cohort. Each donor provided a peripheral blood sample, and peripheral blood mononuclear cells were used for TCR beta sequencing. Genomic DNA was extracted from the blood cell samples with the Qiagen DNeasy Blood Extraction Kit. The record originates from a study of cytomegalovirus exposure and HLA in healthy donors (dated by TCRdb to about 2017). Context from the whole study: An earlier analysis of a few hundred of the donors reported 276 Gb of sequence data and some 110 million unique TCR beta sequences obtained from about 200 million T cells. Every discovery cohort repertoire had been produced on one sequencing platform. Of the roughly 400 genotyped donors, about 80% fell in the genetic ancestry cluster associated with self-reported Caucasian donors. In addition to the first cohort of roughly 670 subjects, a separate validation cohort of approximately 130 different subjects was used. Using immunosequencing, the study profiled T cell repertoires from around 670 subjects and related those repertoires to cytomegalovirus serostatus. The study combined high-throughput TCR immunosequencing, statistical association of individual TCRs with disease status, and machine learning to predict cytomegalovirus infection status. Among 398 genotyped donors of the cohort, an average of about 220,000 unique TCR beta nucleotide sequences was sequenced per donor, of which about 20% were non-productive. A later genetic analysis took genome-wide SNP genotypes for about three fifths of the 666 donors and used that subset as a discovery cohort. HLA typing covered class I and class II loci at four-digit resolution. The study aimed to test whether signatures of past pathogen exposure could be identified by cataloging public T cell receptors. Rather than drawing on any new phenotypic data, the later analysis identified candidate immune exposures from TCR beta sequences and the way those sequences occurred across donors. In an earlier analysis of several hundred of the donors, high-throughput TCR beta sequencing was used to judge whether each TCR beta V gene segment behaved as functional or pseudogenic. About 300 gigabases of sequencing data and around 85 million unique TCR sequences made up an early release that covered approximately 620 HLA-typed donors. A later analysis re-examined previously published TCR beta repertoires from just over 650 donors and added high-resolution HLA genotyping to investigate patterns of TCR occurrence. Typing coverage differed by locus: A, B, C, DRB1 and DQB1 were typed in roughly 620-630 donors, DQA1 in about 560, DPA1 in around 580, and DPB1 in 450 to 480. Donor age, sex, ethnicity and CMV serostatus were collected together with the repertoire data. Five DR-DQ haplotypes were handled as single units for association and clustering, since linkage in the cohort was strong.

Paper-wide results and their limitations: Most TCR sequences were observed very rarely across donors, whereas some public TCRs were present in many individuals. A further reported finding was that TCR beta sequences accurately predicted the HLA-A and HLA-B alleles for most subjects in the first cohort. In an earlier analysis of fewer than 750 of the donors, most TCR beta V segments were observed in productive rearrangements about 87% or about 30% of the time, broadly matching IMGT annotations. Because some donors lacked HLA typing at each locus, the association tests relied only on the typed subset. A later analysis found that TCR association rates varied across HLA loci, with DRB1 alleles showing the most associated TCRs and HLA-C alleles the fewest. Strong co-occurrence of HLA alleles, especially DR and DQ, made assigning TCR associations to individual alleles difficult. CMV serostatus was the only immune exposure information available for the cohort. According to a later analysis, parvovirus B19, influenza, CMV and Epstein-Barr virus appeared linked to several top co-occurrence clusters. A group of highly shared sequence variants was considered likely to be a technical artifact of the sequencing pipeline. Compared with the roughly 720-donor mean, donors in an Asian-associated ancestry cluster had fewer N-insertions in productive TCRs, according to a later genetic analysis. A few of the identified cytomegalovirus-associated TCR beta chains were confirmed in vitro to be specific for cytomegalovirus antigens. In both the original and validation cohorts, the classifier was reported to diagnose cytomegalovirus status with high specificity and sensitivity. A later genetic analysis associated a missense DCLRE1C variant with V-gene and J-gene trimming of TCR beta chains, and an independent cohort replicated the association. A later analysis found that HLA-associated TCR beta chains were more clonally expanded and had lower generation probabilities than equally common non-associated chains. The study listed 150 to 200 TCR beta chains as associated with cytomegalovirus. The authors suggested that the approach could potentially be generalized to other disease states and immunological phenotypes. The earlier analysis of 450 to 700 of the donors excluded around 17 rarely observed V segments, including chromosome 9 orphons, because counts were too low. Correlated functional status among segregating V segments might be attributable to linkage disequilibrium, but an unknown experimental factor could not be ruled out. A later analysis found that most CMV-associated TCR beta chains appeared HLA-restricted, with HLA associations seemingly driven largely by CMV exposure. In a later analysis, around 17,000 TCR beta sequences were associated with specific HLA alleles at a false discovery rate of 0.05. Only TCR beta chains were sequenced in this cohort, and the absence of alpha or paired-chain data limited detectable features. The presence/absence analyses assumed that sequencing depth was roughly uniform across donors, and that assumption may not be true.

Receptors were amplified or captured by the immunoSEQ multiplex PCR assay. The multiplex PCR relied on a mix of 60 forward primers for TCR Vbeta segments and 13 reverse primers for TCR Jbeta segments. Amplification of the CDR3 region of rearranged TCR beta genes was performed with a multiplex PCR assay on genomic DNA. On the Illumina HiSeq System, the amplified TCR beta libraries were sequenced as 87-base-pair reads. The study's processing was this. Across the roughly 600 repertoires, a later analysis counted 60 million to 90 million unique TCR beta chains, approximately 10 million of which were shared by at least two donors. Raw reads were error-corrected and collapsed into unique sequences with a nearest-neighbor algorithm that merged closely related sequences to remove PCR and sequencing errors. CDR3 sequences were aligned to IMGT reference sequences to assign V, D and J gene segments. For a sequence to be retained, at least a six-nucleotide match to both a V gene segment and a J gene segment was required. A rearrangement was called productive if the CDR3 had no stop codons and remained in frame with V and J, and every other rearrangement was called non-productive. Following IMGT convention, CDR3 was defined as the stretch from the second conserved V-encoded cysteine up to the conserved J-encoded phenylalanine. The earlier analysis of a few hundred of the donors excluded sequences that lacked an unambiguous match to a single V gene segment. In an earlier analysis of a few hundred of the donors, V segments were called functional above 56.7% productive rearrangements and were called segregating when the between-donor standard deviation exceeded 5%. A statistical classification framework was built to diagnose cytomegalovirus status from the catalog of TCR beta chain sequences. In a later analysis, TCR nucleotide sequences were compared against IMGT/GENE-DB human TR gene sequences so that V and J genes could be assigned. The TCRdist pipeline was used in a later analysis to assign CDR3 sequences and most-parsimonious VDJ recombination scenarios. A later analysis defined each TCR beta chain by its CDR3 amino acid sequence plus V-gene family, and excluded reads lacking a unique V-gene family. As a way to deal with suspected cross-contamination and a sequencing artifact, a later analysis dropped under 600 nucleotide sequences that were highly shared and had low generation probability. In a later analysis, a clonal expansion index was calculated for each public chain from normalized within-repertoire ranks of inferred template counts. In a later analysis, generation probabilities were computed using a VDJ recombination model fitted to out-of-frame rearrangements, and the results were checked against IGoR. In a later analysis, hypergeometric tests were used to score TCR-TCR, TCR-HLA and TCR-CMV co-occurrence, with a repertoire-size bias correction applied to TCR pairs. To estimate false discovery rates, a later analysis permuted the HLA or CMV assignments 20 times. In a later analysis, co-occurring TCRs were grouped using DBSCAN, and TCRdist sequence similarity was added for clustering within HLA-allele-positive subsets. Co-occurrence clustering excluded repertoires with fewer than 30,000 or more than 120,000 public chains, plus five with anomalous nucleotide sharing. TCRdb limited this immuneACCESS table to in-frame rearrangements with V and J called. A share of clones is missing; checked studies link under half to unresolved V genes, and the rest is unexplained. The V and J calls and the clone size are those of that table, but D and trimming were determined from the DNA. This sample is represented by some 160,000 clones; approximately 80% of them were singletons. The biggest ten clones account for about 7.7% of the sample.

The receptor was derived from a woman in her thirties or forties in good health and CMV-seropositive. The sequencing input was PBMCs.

Here the CDR3 is given as CASSPGIESWYF. Read as DNA, the sequence is TGTGCCAGCTCACCAGGTATTGAGAGCTGGTACTTC. The V and J genes are TRBV18 and TRBJ2-7; the D gene is unclear. V is reduced by 2 bases and J by 12 bases, leaving a spacing of 14 bases between them. From its cysteine to its phenylalanine, the CDR3 spans 12 amino acids. Only CDR3 DNA is held: 36 bases, read in frame from base 1. CDR1 KGHSH and CDR2 LQKENI are derived from the germline V gene.